Below, 26 T cell receptor beta chains from the same sample are listed, as sequenced in a study of PD-L1 blockade in urothelial cancer. Some clones are missing from TCRdb's copy, which holds only in-frame ones; the method was immunoSEQ multiplex PCR. Among 100,000 or so clones listed, around 85% were seen once. The sequences come from PBMCs, collected around atezolizumab (anti-PD-L1) treatment. All receptors derive from a man aged 50-59 years with urothelial cancer.

This clone was detected a few times. The chain joins TRBV5-1 to TRBJ2-7; tentatively, D is TRBD2 (5 bases). The germline V and J ends were trimmed by 0 bases and 3 bases, with 13 bases remaining between them. CDR3 length equals 15 residues. Germline CDR1 is SGHRS and CDR2 is YFSETQ. CDR3 sequence (DNA): TGCGCCAGCAGCTTGGGAATTACGGGGAACTACGAGCAGTACTTC. Protein sequence: CASSLGITGNYEQYF.

The chain joins TRBV6-5 to TRBJ2-3, with a tentative D call TRBD2 (6 bases). The germline V gene has CDR1 MNHEY and CDR2 SVGAGI. The CDR3 sequence is 15 residues long. Trimming removed 6 bases from V and 1 base from J, with 14 bases in between. In nucleotides, the CDR3 is TGTGCCAGCAGGTCCGGTTTAGCGGGCACAGATACGCAGTATTTT. Protein sequence: CASRSGLAGTDTQYF.

To note about this clone: The sample has other DNA sequences that encode this CDR3 too. The V call is TRBV6-5, the J call TRBJ2-1; 11 nucleotides agree with TRBD2. The CDR3 loop spans 15 amino acids. The germline gives CDR1 MNHEY, CDR2 SVGAGI. Trimming cost V 6 bases and J 2 bases; bases outside gene matches: 3. Here the CDR3 DNA reads TGTGCCAGCAGACTTAGCGGGAGGGCCTACAATGAGCAGTTCTTC. It specifies CASRLSGRAYNEQFF.

This clone was counted a single time. The rearrangement joins TRBV7-9 to TRBJ1-2, with 7 positions matching TRBD1. Germline loops: CDR1 SEHNR, CDR2 FQNEAQ (reference sequence). The ends lost 4 bases at V and 5 bases at J; junction bases unmatched: 4. This CDR3 is 13 amino acids long. The CDR3 coding sequence is TGTGCCAGCAGCTCCGGGACAGAGTATGGCTACACCTTC. It is translated as CASSSGTEYGYTF.

The CDR3, as DNA: TGTGCCAGTGGAGAGCGGGCGGACGAAGCTTTCTTT. It encodes CASGERADEAFF. The chain joins TRBV19 to TRBJ1-1, with D unclear. The V end lost 8 bases, the J end lost 8 bases, and 15 bases lay between the germline ends. Germline CDR1 is LNHDA and CDR2 is SQIVND (reference sequence). This CDR3 is built from 12 residues.

This sequence joins TRBV7-9 and TRBJ1-3; D gene uncertain. The CDR3 sequence is 15 residues long. Trimming pared 10 bases from V and 0 bases from J, leaving 16 bases between. Germline values: CDR1 SEHNR, CDR2 FQNEAQ (reference sequence). CDR3 nucleotides: TGTGCCATTCTTCTCGACACCTACTCTGGAAACACCATATATTTT. Encoded protein: CAILLDTYSGNTIYF.

V usage is TRBV28 and J usage is TRBJ1-5; 7 nucleotides agree with TRBD1. V was pared by 5 bases and J by 7 bases, with 14 bases of the junction left unmatched. Germline V CDR1 and CDR2: MDHEN, SYDVKM. CDR3 length: 16 amino acids. The CDR3 region has the DNA TGTGCCAGCAGTATCCGGCAGGGGGAACTCGTCCAGCCCCAGCATTTT. This codes for CASSIRQGELVQPQHF. Supplemented by reference TRBV28 and TRBJ1-5, the full variable domain reads DVKVTQSSRYLVKRTGEKVFLECVQDMDHENMFWYRQDPGLGLRLIYFSYDVKMKEKGDIPEGYSVSREKKERFSLILESASTNQTSMYLCASSIRQGELVQPQHFGDGTRLSIL.

The rearrangement joins TRBV7-2 to TRBJ1-3; 7 nucleotides agree with TRBD1. Germline-derived CDR1 and CDR2 are SGHTA and FQGNSA. The ends lost 10 bases at V and 3 bases at J; junction bases unmatched: 9. The CDR3 is 14 amino acids. Written as DNA, the CDR3 is TGTGCCAAACAAGAGACAGGGATTGGAAACACCATATATTTT. As protein: CAKQETGIGNTIYF.

The J gene is TRBJ1-3, the V gene TRBV9, with D maybe TRBD1 (6 bases). CDR1 SGDLS and CDR2 YYNGEE come from the germline V gene. The V and J ends lost 7 bases and 2 bases respectively, with 13 bases between them. The CDR3 totals 14 residues. The CDR3 loop is CASHKGGPGNTIYF. CDR3 bases: TGTGCCAGCCATAAGGGGGGGCCTGGAAACACCATATATTTT.

The table lists this clone with a count of one. The chain links TRBV25-1 to TRBJ1-1, with 9 bases aligning to TRBD1. V lost 8 bases and J lost 5; bases outside the gene matches: 9. Looked up from germline, CDR1 is MGHDK and CDR2 is SYGVNS. The CDR3 consists of 14 residues. The CDR3 coding sequence is TGTGCCAGCGCTAAACAGGGGGCGTTTACTGAAGCTTTCTTT. Translation gives CASAKQGAFTEAFF.

On this clone: A junction end diverges from the germline sequence, so it may reflect a read error. V and J are TRBV4-1 and TRBJ2-2; 7 nucleotides line up with TRBD2. The CDR3 totals 18 residues. From germline, CDR1 is MGHRA and CDR2 YSYEKL. The CDR3 protein is CAGSQALLVAGNTGELFF. In DNA form, the CDR3 reads TGCGCCGGCAGCCAAGCCCTCTTGGTAGCGGGCAACACCGGGGAGCTGTTTTTT.

The genes are TRBV4-1 and TRBJ2-2, with TRBD2 matching 8 bases. From germline, CDR1 is MGHRA and CDR2 YSYEKL. The CDR3 runs to 15 residues. The ends lost 1 base at V and 6 bases at J; junction bases unmatched: 4. The CDR3, as DNA: TGCGCCAGCAGCCAAGGGGGACTAGGTGCCGGGGAGCTGTTTTTT. Protein sequence: CASSQGGLGAGELFF.

This sequence joins TRBV7-3 and TRBJ1-2, with 7 nucleotides matching TRBD1. With V trimmed by 1 base and J by 3 bases, 26 bases remained unmatched. The CDR3 has 22 residues. Germline loops: CDR1 SGHTA, CDR2 FQGTGA. The CDR3 bases are TGTGCCAGCAGCTTAAAACCCGGGGGGGGACAGCTAATCTCACGCCAGGACTATGGCTACACCTTC. It specifies CASSLKPGGGQLISRQDYGYTF. The variable domain in full, with the rest retrieved from reference TRBV7-3 and TRBJ1-2, is GAGVSQTPSNKVTEKGKYVELRCDPISGHTALYWYRQSLGQGPEFLIYFQGTGAADDSGLPNDRFFAVRPEGSVSTLKIQRTERGDSAVYLCASSLKPGGGQLISRQDYGYTFGSGTRLTVV.

This chain joins TRBV27 and TRBJ1-6, with TRBD1 matching over 7 bases. The CDR3 loop spans 18 amino acids. CDR1 is MNHEY and CDR2 is SMNVEV in the germline V gene (reference sequence). V dropped 2 bases and J dropped 10; count of bases not matched to a gene: 17. CDR3 loop: CASSLRQGIRGIGSPLHF. CDR3 nucleotide sequence: TGTGCCAGCAGTTTAAGACAGGGCATAAGAGGGATAGGATCACCCCTCCACTTT.

V usage is TRBV19 and J usage is TRBJ1-4, with D possibly matching TRBD1 (6 bases). The germline V gene encodes CDR1 LNHDA and CDR2 SQIVND (reference sequence). The CDR3 has 14 residues. The germline V and J ends were trimmed by 4 bases and 4 bases, with 10 bases remaining between them. The DNA for the CDR3 is TGTGCCAGTAGTAGACAGGCGGATAATGAAAAACTGTTTTTT. The encoded protein is CASSRQADNEKLFF.

This clone was recorded a few times. The CDR3: CASSPEGQGHEQYF. CDR3 DNA: TGTGCCAGCAGCCCAGAGGGACAGGGCCACGAGCAGTACTTC. The chain employs TRBV9 and TRBJ2-7; 9 nucleotides line up with TRBD1. J lost 5 bases, V lost 4 bases, and 7 bases had no gene match. Germline assignment: CDR1 SGDLS and CDR2 YYNGEE. The CDR3 sequence is 14 residues long.

The chain carries TRBV18 and TRBJ1-1; D not certain. Germline CDR1 and CDR2: KGHSH and LQKENI. V lost 0 bases, J lost 0 bases, and 5 bases lay in between. The length of the CDR3 is 14 residues. DNA of the CDR3: TGTGCCAGCTCACCACCCTCAGTGAACACTGAAGCTTTCTTT. This codes for CASSPPSVNTEAFF.

The V call is TRBV6-1, the J call TRBJ2-5; TRBD2 might be the D (6 bases). Germline CDR1 is MNHNS and CDR2 is SASEGT. V was shortened by 5 bases and J by 1 base, with 8 bases between the two germline ends. The CDR3 length is 13 residues. In DNA form, the CDR3 reads TGTGCCAGCAGTAGCGGGCTCCAAGAGACCCAGTACTTC. It translates to CASSSGLQETQYF.

The genes are TRBV7-9 and TRBJ2-3, with 9 positions matching TRBD2. The CDR3 has 17 residues. Germline trimming cut 7 bases from V and 0 bases from J; bases unmatched to any gene: 11. From germline, CDR1 is SEHNR and CDR2 FQNEAQ (reference sequence). CDR3 in DNA: TGTGCCAGCAATCCTATCATAGCGGGAGCTAGCACAGATACGCAGTATTTT. Translation gives CASNPIIAGASTDTQYF.

The chain carries TRBV5-1 and TRBJ2-5; 8 nucleotides agree with TRBD1. The CDR3 totals 14 residues. The V segment lost 4 bases and the J segment 6 bases; nucleotides outside the gene matches: 8. Germline V lookup: CDR1 SGHRS, CDR2 YFSETQ. The CDR3 DNA reads as TGCGCCAGCAGCCAGGACAGGGCGATTAAGACCCAGTACTTC. This codes for CASSQDRAIKTQYF.

This chain connects TRBV19 to TRBJ1-6; 7 positions match TRBD1. Germline values: CDR1 LNHDA, CDR2 SQIVND (reference sequence). This CDR3 region has 18 residues. Losses at the gene ends were 5 bases for V and 0 bases for J; bases not matched to a gene: 10. CDR3 bases: TGTGCCAGTAGTTCAACCCAAGGGGACAGCTCCTATAATTCACCCCTCCACTTT. Its translation is CASSSTQGDSSYNSPLHF.

There are a few counts of this clone. This chain joins TRBV30 and TRBJ2-5; D is uncertain. With 3 bases removed from V and 7 bases from J, the gap between germline ends came to 15 bases. The CDR3 has 13 residues. CDR1 and CDR2 from the germline V gene are GTSNPN and SVGIG (reference sequence). Here the CDR3 reads CAWRVSQVGTQYF. The CDR3 DNA reads TGTGCCTGGAGAGTATCCCAGGTGGGGACCCAGTACTTC.

The V gene is TRBV28, the J gene TRBJ2-7, with D hard to call. The CDR3 contains 13 residues. V lost 4 bases, J lost 1 base, and 8 bases lay in between. Germline CDR1 reads MDHEN; CDR2 reads SYDVKM. This CDR3 is CASSSSVSYEQYF. For the CDR3, the DNA is TGTGCCAGCAGTTCCTCCGTATCCTACGAGCAGTACTTC. The full variable domain, its missing parts supplied by reference TRBV28 and TRBJ2-7, is DVKVTQSSRYLVKRTGEKVFLECVQDMDHENMFWYRQDPGLGLRLIYFSYDVKMKEKGDIPEGYSVSREKKERFSLILESASTNQTSMYLCASSSSVSYEQYFGPGTRLTVT.

V usage is TRBV13 and J usage is TRBJ1-1; no firm D call. The length of the CDR3 is 14 residues. CDR1 and CDR2 from the germline V gene are PRHDT and FYEKMQ (reference sequence). Trimming took off 1 base at V and 4 bases at J, with 10 bases between the two ends. CDR3 loop: CASSLVVSGTEAFF. CDR3 in DNA: TGTGCCAGCAGCTTAGTTGTCTCCGGCACTGAAGCTTTCTTT. The full variable domain, with the rest looked up from reference TRBV13 and TRBJ1-1, is AAGVIQSPRHLIKEKRETATLKCYPIPRHDTVYWYQQGPGQDPQFLISFYEKMQSDKGSIPDRFSAQQFSDYHSELNMSSLELGDSALYFCASSLVVSGTEAFFGQGTRLTVV.

This sequence joins TRBV27 and TRBJ2-7; 10 bases fit TRBD2. The CDR3 is made up of 15 amino acids. Trimming cost V 4 bases and J 5 bases; bases outside gene matches: 8. CDR1 is MNHEY and CDR2 is SMNVEV in the germline V gene (reference sequence). DNA for the CDR3: TGTGCCAGCAGTTCTGCAGCGGGAGGGCCCCACGAGCAGTACTTC. Protein sequence: CASSSAAGGPHEQYF.

J is TRBJ1-1 and V is TRBV6-1; no firm D call. Germline CDR1 and CDR2: MNHNS and SASEGT. The CDR3 extends over 13 amino acids. V lost 7 bases, J lost 6 bases, and 15 bases lay in between. CDR3 nucleotide sequence: TGTGCCAGCACCCGACCCCCCGGGTCTGAAGCTTTCTTT. Translating gives CASTRPPGSEAFF.